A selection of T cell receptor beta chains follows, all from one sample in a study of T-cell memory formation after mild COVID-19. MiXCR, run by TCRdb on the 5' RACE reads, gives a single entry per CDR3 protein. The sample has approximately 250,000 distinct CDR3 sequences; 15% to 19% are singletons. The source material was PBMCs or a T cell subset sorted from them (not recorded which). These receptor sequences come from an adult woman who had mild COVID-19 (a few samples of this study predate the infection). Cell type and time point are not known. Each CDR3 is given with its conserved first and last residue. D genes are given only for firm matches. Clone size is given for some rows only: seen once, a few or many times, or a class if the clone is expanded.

DNA: TGTGCCACCAGCAGAGATCGGCTAGCGGGGAACCGGGGAGAGACCCAGTACTTC; CDR3: CATSRDRLAGNRGETQYF; size: many; V: TRBV15; J: TRBJ2-5; D: TRBD2
DNA: TGTGCCACCAGCAGAGCTCCACAAGAGACCCAGTACTTC; CDR3: CATSRAPQETQYF; size: few; V: TRBV15; J: TRBJ2-5; D: -
DNA: TGTGCCAGCAGTTGGTTCGGAGAGACCCAGTACTTC; CDR3: CASSWFGETQYF; size: few; V: TRBV12-3/TRBV12-4; J: TRBJ2-5; D: -
DNA: TGCAGCGTTGGGGACAGTCGGTATGGCTACACCTTC; CDR3: CSVGDSRYGYTF; size: -; V: TRBV29-1; J: TRBJ1-2; D: TRBD1
DNA: TGCAGTGCTAGGTTGGCCCGGCGGCGGGACCACGATACGCAGTATTTT; CDR3: CSARLARRRDHDTQYF; size: many; V: TRBV20-1; J: TRBJ2-3; D: -
DNA: TGCGCCAGCAGCCAAGTAGCGGCAGCTAACTATGGCTACACCTTC; CDR3: CASSQVAAANYGYTF; size: few; V: TRBV4-3; J: TRBJ1-2; D: -
DNA: TGTGCCAGCAGAGACCGGACAGGGAGAAGAGAGACCCAGTACTTC; CDR3: CASRDRTGRRETQYF; size: -; V: TRBV2; J: TRBJ2-5; D: TRBD1
DNA: TGTGCCAGCAGCCAAGGGACTAGCGGGAGGAACAACGAGCAGTACTTC; CDR3: CASSQGTSGRNNEQYF; size: -; V: TRBV4-2; J: TRBJ2-7; D: TRBD2
DNA: TGTGCCAGCACCCTACCCGGGGTAGCTGGAAACACCATATATTTT; CDR3: CASTLPGVAGNTIYF; size: -; V: TRBV12-3/TRBV12-4; J: TRBJ1-3; D: -
DNA: TGTGCCAGCAGACTTGGGGTAAGCACAGATACGCAGTATTTT; CDR3: CASRLGVSTDTQYF; size: -; V: TRBV3-1; J: TRBJ2-3; D: -
DNA: TGTGCCAGCAGCTTATGGGGGGGAAACACTGAAGCTTTCTTT; CDR3: CASSLWGGNTEAFF; size: many; V: TRBV7-2; J: TRBJ1-1; D: -
DNA: TGTGCCAGCAGCTTTACAGGCCTGACAGGGGGCCTCTACGAGCAGTACTTC; CDR3: CASSFTGLTGGLYEQYF; size: many; V: TRBV7-9; J: TRBJ2-7; D: TRBD1
DNA: TGTGCCAGCGCAACACTAGCGGGAGGGTGGAATGAGCAGTTCTTC; CDR3: CASATLAGGWNEQFF; size: -; V: TRBV27; J: TRBJ2-1; D: TRBD2
DNA: TGTGCCAGCAGCTTTCAGGGGAATCAGCCCCAGCATTTT; CDR3: CASSFQGNQPQHF; size: -; V: TRBV7-9; J: TRBJ1-5; D: -
DNA: TGTGCCAGCAGCGCCAATAGCGGGGCGACAGATACGCAGTATTTT; CDR3: CASSANSGATDTQYF; size: -; V: TRBV9; J: TRBJ2-3; D: TRBD2
DNA: TGCAGTGCTAGAGTTCCCGGCAGGGGCGCCTACGAGCAGTACTTC; CDR3: CSARVPGRGAYEQYF; size: -; V: TRBV20-1; J: TRBJ2-7; D: -
DNA: TGTGCCAGCAGCTTATCCGGCCCGACGGACCAAGAGACCCAGTACTTC; CDR3: CASSLSGPTDQETQYF; size: many; V: TRBV7-3; J: TRBJ2-5; D: -
DNA: TGCAGCGTTGGGGGAACAGGGGGCCGGACTGAAGCTTTCTTT; CDR3: CSVGGTGGRTEAFF; size: -; V: TRBV29-1; J: TRBJ1-1; D: TRBD1
DNA: TGTGCCAGCAGCGTAGTTGGACTAGCGAACAATGAGCAGTTCTTC; CDR3: CASSVVGLANNEQFF; size: -; V: TRBV9; J: TRBJ2-1; D: TRBD2
DNA: TGCAGCGTTGACGAAGCTTTCTTT; CDR3: CSVDEAFF; size: -; V: TRBV29-1; J: TRBJ1-1; D: -
DNA: TGTGCCAGCAGTTACTCGCCAGCCAAAAACATTCAGTACTTC; CDR3: CASSYSPAKNIQYF; size: many; V: TRBV6-5; J: TRBJ2-4; D: -
DNA: TGTGCCAGCAGCGTAAGTGAGGAAGAGACCCAGTACTTC; CDR3: CASSVSEEETQYF; size: few; V: TRBV9; J: TRBJ2-5; D: -
DNA: TGCAGTGCTAGAGTCACCGTTGTGGGGGGCACTGAAGCTTTCTTT; CDR3: CSARVTVVGGTEAFF; size: many; V: TRBV20-1; J: TRBJ1-1; D: -
DNA: TGTGCCATCAGTGAGTTTGAGGCGAACACTGAAGCTTTCTTT; CDR3: CAISEFEANTEAFF; size: -; V: TRBV10-3; J: TRBJ1-1; D: -
DNA: TGTGCCAGCAGCTTTGCACAGGGTCTATTCTACGAGCAGTACTTC; CDR3: CASSFAQGLFYEQYF; size: few; V: TRBV7-6; J: TRBJ2-7; D: -
DNA: TGTGCCAGCAGTGGGACCTTAAATTCACCCCTCCACTTT; CDR3: CASSGTLNSPLHF; size: -; V: TRBV2; J: TRBJ1-6; D: -
DNA: TGTGCCAGCAGTTTAGCAGGGAGGGGGGCTGAAGCTTTCTTT; CDR3: CASSLAGRGAEAFF; size: few; V: TRBV12-3/TRBV12-4; J: TRBJ1-1; D: -
DNA: TGTGCCAGCAGCCCGGGGACTACTAGCACAGATACGCAGTATTTT; CDR3: CASSPGTTSTDTQYF; size: many; V: TRBV3-1; J: TRBJ2-3; D: TRBD2
DNA: TGTGCCAGCAGCCAAACGGATAGTAGCAATCAGCCCCAGCATTTT; CDR3: CASSQTDSSNQPQHF; size: -; V: TRBV2; J: TRBJ1-5; D: -
DNA: TGCAGTGCTGCACGGACTAGCGAGGACGAGCAGTACTTC; CDR3: CSAARTSEDEQYF; size: -; V: TRBV20-1; J: TRBJ2-7; D: TRBD2
DNA: TGCGCCAGCAGCTTGGGCACTAACTATGGCTACACCTTC; CDR3: CASSLGTNYGYTF; size: many; V: TRBV5-1; J: TRBJ1-2; D: -
DNA: TGTGCCAGCAGTGAAGCGGGCACCAACTCCTACGAGCAGTACTTC; CDR3: CASSEAGTNSYEQYF; size: -; V: TRBV7-6; J: TRBJ2-7; D: -
DNA: TGTGCCAGCAGCGTAGGACAAGAGACCCAGTACTTC; CDR3: CASSVGQETQYF; size: many; V: TRBV9; J: TRBJ2-5; D: -
DNA: TGCGCCAGCAGCCAAGGACACCGGATTTATGGCTACACCTTC; CDR3: CASSQGHRIYGYTF; size: -; V: TRBV4-1; J: TRBJ1-2; D: -
DNA: TGTGCCAGCAGCAGTTCGGGGCGCACCTATAATTCACCCCTCCACTTT; CDR3: CASSSSGRTYNSPLHF; size: few; V: TRBV2; J: TRBJ1-6; D: -
DNA: TGCGCCAGCAGCTCTGACAGTGGCTCCTACGAGCAGTACTTC; CDR3: CASSSDSGSYEQYF; size: -; V: TRBV5-1; J: TRBJ2-7; D: -
DNA: TGTGCCAGCAGCGTAGATGAGGGTGGGAGAGAGACCCAGTACTTC; CDR3: CASSVDEGGRETQYF; size: few; V: TRBV9; J: TRBJ2-5; D: -
DNA: TGTGCCAGCACGAAGGGGACTAGCGATTACAATGAGCAGTTCTTC; CDR3: CASTKGTSDYNEQFF; size: few; V: TRBV12-3/TRBV12-4; J: TRBJ2-1; D: TRBD2
DNA: TGTGCCAGCAGTTTTCGTAGCTCCTATAATTCACCCCTCCACTTT; CDR3: CASSFRSSYNSPLHF; size: few; V: TRBV12-3/TRBV12-4; J: TRBJ1-6; D: -
DNA: TGTGCCAGCAGCGCCGGCCGGCCCACTGAAGCTTTCTTT; CDR3: CASSAGRPTEAFF; size: -; V: TRBV5-6; J: TRBJ1-1; D: -
DNA: TGTGCCATCAGTGACTACCTTAGCGGGACTACATCCTCCTACGAGCAGTACTTC; CDR3: CAISDYLSGTTSSYEQYF; size: few; V: TRBV10-3; J: TRBJ2-7; D: TRBD2
DNA: TGCAGCATTCGTCTACAGGGGGCGGGGGAGCAGTACTTC; CDR3: CSIRLQGAGEQYF; size: -; V: TRBV29-1; J: TRBJ2-7; D: TRBD1
DNA: TGTGCCAGCAGTGAGGTCCCCAGGCAGTTCTTC; CDR3: CASSEVPRQFF; size: few; V: TRBV2; J: TRBJ2-1; D: -
DNA: TGTGCCAGCAGCTTACTCGGCTGGACAGATACGCAGTATTTT; CDR3: CASSLLGWTDTQYF; size: many; V: TRBV7-2; J: TRBJ2-3; D: -
DNA: TGTGCCAGTAGTATCGGCAGCTCCTACGAGCAGTACTTC; CDR3: CASSIGSSYEQYF; size: -; V: TRBV19; J: TRBJ2-7; D: -
DNA: TGTGCCAGCAGCTTAGATCCGGACAGGTCAGAGACCCAGTACTTC; CDR3: CASSLDPDRSETQYF; size: few; V: TRBV7-8; J: TRBJ2-5; D: TRBD1
DNA: TGTGCCAGCAGTCGAGGCGGGGGCGCAGGTGGAAACACCATATATTTT; CDR3: CASSRGGGAGGNTIYF; size: few; V: TRBV6-5; J: TRBJ1-3; D: -